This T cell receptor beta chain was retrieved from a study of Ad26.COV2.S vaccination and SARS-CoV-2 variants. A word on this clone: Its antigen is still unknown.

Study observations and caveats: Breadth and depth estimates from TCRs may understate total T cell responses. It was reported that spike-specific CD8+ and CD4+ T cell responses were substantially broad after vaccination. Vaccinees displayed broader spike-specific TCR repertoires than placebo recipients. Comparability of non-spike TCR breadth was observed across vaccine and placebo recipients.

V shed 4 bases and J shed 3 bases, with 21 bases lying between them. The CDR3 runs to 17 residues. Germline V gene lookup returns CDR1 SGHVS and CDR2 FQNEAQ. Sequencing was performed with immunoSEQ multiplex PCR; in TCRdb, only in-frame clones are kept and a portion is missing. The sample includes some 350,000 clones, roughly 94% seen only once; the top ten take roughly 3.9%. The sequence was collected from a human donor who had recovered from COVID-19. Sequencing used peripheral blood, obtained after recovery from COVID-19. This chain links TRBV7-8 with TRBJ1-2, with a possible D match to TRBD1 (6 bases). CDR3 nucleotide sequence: TGTGCCAGCAGCTCGCAAGGTGGGGGGCTAGGTGACTATGGCTACACCTTC. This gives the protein CASSSQGGGLGDYGYTF.